Listed here are 17 T cell receptor beta chains from one sample, sequenced in a study of cytomegalovirus exposure and HLA in healthy donors. Researchers ran the PCR with 60 Vbeta and 13 Jbeta primers. Repertoires were generated with immunoSEQ multiplex PCR, while TCRdb's copy carries only in-frame clones and drops some. The top ten clones hold 1.5% to 2% of a sample with some 150,000 clones, roughly 77% of them seen once. The sequencing input was PBMCs. The receptor set was obtained from a woman aged 30 to 39 in good health and CMV-seronegative.

The gene calls are TRBV5-1 and TRBJ1-2; TRBD1 agrees at 8 bases. There are 14 residues in the CDR3. The germline CDR1 and CDR2 sequences are SGHRS and YFSETQ. V was pared by 5 bases and J by 7 bases, with 10 bases of the junction left unmatched. Here the CDR3 reads CASSPQGAKGGYTF. The CDR3 DNA follows: TGCGCCAGCAGTCCCCAGGGGGCGAAGGGTGGCTACACCTTC.

This clone appeared a few times. The CDR3 DNA is TGTGCCAGCAGCTTGGGTCAGGGGAGGGGAGGCTACACCTTC. This gives the protein CASSLGQGRGGYTF. The chain uses TRBV11-2 and TRBJ1-2, with D maybe TRBD1 (6 bases). CDR1 and CDR2 (germline): SGHAT, FQNNGV. Trimming cost V 3 bases and J 8 bases, with 16 bases left between them. The CDR3 is made up of 14 amino acids.

V is TRBV27 and J is TRBJ2-3; 7 nucleotides line up with TRBD1. The CDR3 is made up of 15 amino acids. Germline CDR1 is MNHEY and CDR2 is SMNVEV (reference sequence). V lost 4 bases, J lost 4 bases, and 8 bases stayed unmatched. The CDR3 DNA is TGTGCCAGCAGTTCAATTCTTCAGGGGGCAGATACGCAGTATTTT. It translates to CASSSILQGADTQYF.

This clone turned up a few times. CDR3 coding DNA: TGTGCCAGCAGCCAAGTGGACTGGAGCAATTCACCCCTCCACTTT. It translates to CASSQVDWSNSPLHF. The chain couples TRBV4-2 to TRBJ1-6; D unclear. This CDR3 has 15 residues. Germline V gene data show CDR1 as LGHNA and CDR2 as YNFKEQ. Trimming took off 1 base at V and 7 bases at J, with 11 bases between the two ends.

The V gene is TRBV19, the J gene TRBJ2-1; D is possibly TRBD2 (5 bases). Germline-derived CDR1 and CDR2 are LNHDA and SQIVND (reference sequence). V shed 7 bases and J shed 10 bases, with 17 bases lying between them. The CDR3 totals 13 residues. CDR3 in amino acids: CASTSSPSPEQFF. The CDR3 bases are TGTGCCAGTACTTCTAGCCCCTCGCCGGAGCAGTTCTTC. Looking up the rest from reference TRBV19 and TRBJ2-1 gives the full variable domain: DGGITQSPKYLFRKEGQNVTLSCEQNLNHDAMYWYRQDPGQGLRLIYYSQIVNDFQKGDIAEGYSVSREKKESFPLTVTSAQKNPTAFYLCASTSSPSPEQFFGPGTRLTVL.

The genes are TRBV28 and TRBJ2-5; 10 positions match TRBD2. The length of the CDR3 is 12 residues. The germline V gene encodes CDR1 MDHEN and CDR2 SYDVKM. Losses at the gene ends were 8 bases for V and 7 bases for J; bases not matched to a gene: 4. The CDR3 protein is CASGPSGGTQYF. CDR3 coding DNA: TGTGCCAGCGGCCCTAGCGGGGGGACCCAGTACTTC.

The rearrangement links TRBV7-3 to TRBJ2-5; the D gene is possibly TRBD2 (7 bases). Per the germline V gene, CDR1 is SGHTA and CDR2 is FQGTGA. The CDR3 loop spans 15 amino acids. Trimming left V 5 bases short and J 4 bases short, with 17 bases between. The CDR3 DNA reads TGTGCCAGCAGCCAGTGGGGGGGCAGGGGAGAGACCCAGTACTTC. Translated, it gives CASSQWGGRGETQYF.

The chain has TRBV19 and TRBJ2-4; 15 nucleotides align to TRBD2. CDR3 length equals 16 residues. V shed 4 bases, J shed 9 bases, and the junction held 7 bases outside the gene matches. Per the germline V gene, CDR1 is LNHDA and CDR2 is SQIVND (reference sequence). The CDR3 loop is CASSRGTSGRIGIQYF. The CDR3, as DNA: TGTGCCAGTAGTAGGGGGACTAGCGGGAGGATCGGCATTCAGTACTTC.

In its sample, this clone was seen once. J is TRBJ1-5 and V is TRBV2; TRBD1 is a possible D gene (6 bases). The germline V gene encodes CDR1 SNHLY and CDR2 FYNNEI. V dropped 5 bases and J dropped 3 bases, with 14 bases sitting between them. CDR3 length: 15 amino acids. CDR3 loop: CASSTTGMLNQPQHF. CDR3 DNA: TGTGCCAGCAGTACGACAGGAATGCTCAATCAGCCCCAGCATTTT.

This clone appeared a few times. The chain carries TRBV6-5 and TRBJ1-5; D ambiguous. The germline gives CDR1 MNHEY, CDR2 SVGAGI. CDR3 length equals 13 residues. Trimming took 3 bases from V and 6 from J, leaving 9 bases between them. CDR3 residues: CASSYSGSQPQHF. In DNA, the CDR3 is TGTGCCAGCAGTTATTCTGGGAGTCAGCCCCAGCATTTT.

With respect to this clone: Different DNA sequences within this sample yield the same CDR3. This chain links TRBV28 with TRBJ1-1; TRBD1 is a possible D gene (5 bases). The V end was cut by 6 bases, the J end by 5 bases, with 16 bases between. The germline V gene has CDR1 MDHEN and CDR2 SYDVKM. This CDR3 contains 14 residues. This CDR3 reads CASSSPGVSTEAFF. The CDR3 nucleotides are TGTGCCAGCAGCTCGCCGGGGGTGTCTACTGAAGCTTTCTTT.

This clone showed up just a few times. This sequence joins TRBV5-1 and TRBJ2-7, with D perhaps TRBD2 (6 bases). V lost 0 bases and J lost 2, with 15 bases in between. Germline values: CDR1 SGHRS, CDR2 YFSETQ. This CDR3 is built from 16 residues. The CDR3 DNA sequence: TGCGCCAGCAGCTTGGGAGGAGGGACGGCAACCTACGAGCAGTACTTC. Amino acids: CASSLGGGTATYEQYF.

In its sample, this clone was seen once. V usage is TRBV6-1 and J usage is TRBJ2-3, with 9 bases aligning to TRBD2. The germline V gene encodes CDR1 MNHNS and CDR2 SASEGT. After removal of 0 bases from V and 5 bases from J, the junction contained 15 bases not matched to a gene. This CDR3 region has 19 residues. The CDR3 region has the DNA TGTGCCAGCAGTGAAGCTCCCACTTGGGCGGGGGGGGCGAGAGATACGCAGTATTTT. It codes for CASSEAPTWAGGARDTQYF.

The chain uses TRBV5-4 and TRBJ1-5, with D uncertain. CDR3 length equals 15 residues. Trimming took off 4 bases at V and 0 bases at J, with 11 bases between the two ends. Germline CDR1 and CDR2: SGHNT and YYREEE (reference sequence). CDR3 sequence: CASSPGGDSNQPQHF. Here the CDR3 DNA reads TGTGCCAGCAGCCCGGGCGGGGATAGCAATCAGCCCCAGCATTTT.

The gene calls are TRBV2 and TRBJ1-6; 7 positions agree with TRBD1. J lost 6 bases, V lost 0 bases, and 2 bases had no gene match. The CDR3 has 15 amino acids. In germline, CDR1 is SNHLY, CDR2 FYNNEI. CDR3 DNA sequence: TGTGCCAGCAGTGAAGCCGGGACAGCTAATTCACCCCTCCACTTT. This translates into CASSEAGTANSPLHF.

The chain combines TRBV10-3 with TRBJ2-5; 7 nucleotides align to TRBD1. This CDR3 comprises 16 residues. Germline CDR1 ENHRY, CDR2 SYGVKD. Trimming took 8 bases from V and 5 from J; bases not matched to a gene: 17. The chain's CDR3 is CAIGTAALGGQETQYF. CDR3 nucleotides: TGTGCCATCGGTACCGCAGCGTTAGGGGGACAGGAGACCCAGTACTTC.

The chain links TRBV2 to TRBJ1-1; D is ambiguous. Per the germline V gene, CDR1 is SNHLY and CDR2 is FYNNEI. Deletions cut 2 bases from V and 7 bases from J, with 14 bases between. The CDR3 contains 14 residues. CDR3 in DNA: TGTGCCAGCAGTGAAACTCCGGAAACGGGTGAAGCTTTCTTT. Protein product: CASSETPETGEAFF.